This T cell receptor (beta chain) was sequenced for a study of T cells in Graves' hyperthyroidism and ophthalmopathy. Looking at the study overall: Sampling of peripheral blood happened at initial diagnosis, prior to any treatment. Findings of the study overall: Median prediction lead before ophthalmopathy onset was six to eight months with the model.

Uncontrolled infection, other autoimmune disease, pregnancy or lactation disqualified patients from enrolment. Blood was drawn at first hyperthyroidism diagnosis, before any ophthalmopathy symptoms. This clonotype was found many times. Its target is unknown. From RNA transcripts, TCR beta CDR3 regions were amplified. TCR CDR3 underwent first-round RT-PCR with the HTBI primer set. MiXCR was run by TCRdb on the multiplex PCR reads, yielding one entry per CDR3 protein. The sample consists of approximately 370,000 distinct CDR3 sequences, approximately 18% of them appearing once. This clonotype was sampled from a woman aged 25 to 45 with Graves' hyperthyroidism that later progressed to Graves' ophthalmopathy. The sample was blood.

CDR3 loop: CASSSLGLAGVSGELFF. The CDR3 DNA is TGTGCCAGCAGTTCCCTCGGACTAGCGGGTGTATCCGGGGAGCTGTTTTTT. This rearrangement joins TRBV27 to TRBJ2-2, with 11 bases aligning to TRBD2. Germline values: CDR1 MNHEY, CDR2 SMNVEV (reference sequence). CDR3 length equals 17 residues. Trimming cost V 4 bases and J 6 bases; bases outside gene matches: 10.